One sample yielded the 28 T cell receptor beta chains listed below, sequenced in a study of T cell responses to AZD1222 COVID-19 vaccine. The protocol was immunoSEQ multiplex PCR, while the TCRdb copy is restricted to in-frame clones and leaves out a portion. The table lists more than 150,000 clones, over 75% of them singletons. The starting material was peripheral blood, obtained on day 0 of AZD1222 vaccination. Source of these receptors: an adult in good health.

In DNA form, the CDR3 reads TGTGCCAGCTTTCGGACAGGGGATACCTATGGCTACACCTTC. Amino acid sequence: CASFRTGDTYGYTF. V usage is TRBV6-5 and J usage is TRBJ1-2, with TRBD1 matching over 9 bases. This CDR3 has 14 residues. V shed 8 bases and J 4 bases; nucleotides not matched to a gene: 8. Germline-derived CDR1 and CDR2 are MNHEY and SVGAGI.

V gene TRBV7-2 combines with J gene TRBJ2-7, with TRBD2 matching 10 bases. Per the germline V gene, CDR1 is SGHTA and CDR2 is FQGNSA. The CDR3 loop spans 15 amino acids. The V and J ends lost 5 bases and 2 bases, in that order; junction bases with no gene match: 6. This CDR3 is CASSGGLAFTYEQYF. DNA for the CDR3: TGTGCCAGCAGCGGGGGACTAGCGTTTACCTACGAGCAGTACTTC.

V and J are TRBV7-3 and TRBJ2-2, with TRBD1 as a possible D gene (5 bases). The CDR3 has 16 amino acids. Germline CDR1 reads SGHTA; CDR2 reads FQGTGA. The V end lost 5 bases, the J end lost 0 bases, and 13 bases lay between the germline ends. CDR3 in amino acids: CASSLLGHSNTGELFF. Here the CDR3 DNA reads TGTGCCAGCAGCCTCCTCGGACATTCGAACACCGGGGAGCTGTTTTTT.

The chain links TRBV5-6 to TRBJ1-6; TRBD1 might be the D (5 bases). The CDR3 contains 17 residues. The germline gives CDR1 SGHDT, CDR2 YYEEEE. V was cut by 0 bases and J by 5 bases, with 15 bases left in between. CDR3 DNA: TGTGCCAGCAGCTTGGAGGTTTTGGGGGACCATAATTCACCCCTCCACTTT. Translating it yields CASSLEVLGDHNSPLHF.

The chain uses TRBV3-1 (or the pseudogene TRBV3-2) and TRBJ2-7; TRBD2 agrees at 7 bases. This CDR3 region has 17 residues. Germline CDR1 and CDR2: LGHDT and YNNKEL (reference sequence). The V segment lost 2 bases and the J segment 3 bases; nucleotides outside the gene matches: 13. Here the CDR3 DNA reads TGTGCCAGCAGCCAATTCGGGACCAGGGACTACCTCTACGAGCAGTACTTC. It specifies CASSQFGTRDYLYEQYF.

This CDR3 is CASSLGPGRSYQETQYF. CDR3 nucleotides: TGTGCCAGCAGCTTGGGCCCTGGACGGTCGTACCAAGAGACCCAGTACTTC. This chain connects TRBV7-2 to TRBJ2-5; D is unresolved. The CDR3 extends over 17 amino acids. Germline-derived CDR1 and CDR2 are SGHTA and FQGNSA. Trimming cost V 3 bases and J 0 bases, with 17 bases left between them.

The genes are TRBV2 and TRBJ1-6; 7 bases are shared with TRBD1. CDR3 length: 13 residues. Germline CDR1 SNHLY, CDR2 FYNNEI. The V and J ends lost 7 bases and 8 bases, in that order; junction bases with no gene match: 5. CDR3 residues: CASKGQVYSPLHF. CDR3 bases: TGTGCCAGCAAAGGACAGGTATATTCACCCCTCCACTTT. Combining the CDR3 with reference TRBV2 and TRBJ1-6 gives the whole variable domain EPEVTQTPSHQVTQMGQEVILRCVPISNHLYFYWYRQILGQKVEFLVSFYNNEISEKSEIFDDQFSVERPDGSNFTLKIRSTKLEDSAMYFCASKGQVYSPLHFGNGTRLTVT.

The CDR3 spells CASSFWDGPNSPLHF. CDR3 nucleotides: TGTGCCAGCAGCTTCTGGGACGGCCCAAATTCACCCCTCCACTTT. This chain uses TRBV11-2 with TRBJ1-6, with D maybe TRBD1 (5 bases). The CDR3 extends over 15 amino acids. In germline, CDR1 is SGHAT, CDR2 FQNNGV. V was clipped by 3 bases and J by 7 bases, with 13 bases between them.

The gene calls are TRBV10-3 and TRBJ1-1, with TRBD1 identical over 7 bases. Germline trimming cut 2 bases from V and 1 base from J; bases unmatched to any gene: 4. The CDR3 runs 15 residues. Germline V gene data show CDR1 as ENHRY and CDR2 as SYGVKD. The CDR3 DNA follows: TGTGCCATCAGTGAGGGTCAGGGGGAGAACACTGAAGCTTTCTTT. Protein sequence: CAISEGQGENTEAFF.

The rearrangement joins TRBV3-1 (or the pseudogene TRBV3-2) to TRBJ1-2; 7 positions agree with TRBD1. The germline CDR1 and CDR2 sequences are LGHDT and YNNKEL (reference sequence). This CDR3 has 16 amino acids. The trim removed 3 bases at V and 0 bases at J, leaving 7 bases unmatched. CDR3 nucleotide sequence: TGTGCCAGCAGCCAGGACAGGAGCCGTTCTAACTATGGCTACACCTTC. This gives the protein CASSQDRSRSNYGYTF.

The rearrangement links TRBV28 to TRBJ1-4; D unclear. This CDR3 spans 12 amino acids. Germline lookup yields CDR1 MDHEN and CDR2 SYDVKM. V gave up 2 bases and J gave up 8 bases, with 6 bases separating them. Here the CDR3 DNA reads TGTGCCAGCAGTTTAGGCGGGGAAAAACTGTTTTTT. It encodes CASSLGGEKLFF.

V usage is TRBV9 and J usage is TRBJ1-1; D is uncertain. The CDR3 consists of 15 residues. Germline V gene sequence: CDR1 SGDLS, CDR2 YYNGEE. V gave up 1 base and J gave up 0 bases, with 10 bases separating them. The CDR3 loop reads CASSVTAGVNTEAFF. CDR3 DNA: TGTGCCAGCAGCGTAACGGCCGGGGTGAACACTGAAGCTTTCTTT. The whole variable domain, remainder taken from reference TRBV9 and TRBJ1-1, is DSGVTQTPKHLITATGQRVTLRCSPRSGDLSVYWYQQSLDQGLQFLIQYYNGEERAKGNILERFSAQQFPDLHSELNLSSLELGDSALYFCASSVTAGVNTEAFFGQGTRLTVV.

The chain links TRBV11-2 to TRBJ2-1; D remains unclear. The CDR3 covers 15 residues. Deletions cut 4 bases from V and 3 bases from J, with 13 bases between. Germline CDR1 and CDR2: SGHAT and FQNNGV. CDR3: CASSSAWAVYNEQFF. As DNA, the CDR3 is TGTGCCAGCAGCTCCGCGTGGGCTGTCTACAATGAGCAGTTCTTC.

The chain links TRBV28 to TRBJ2-1, with 7 bases lining up with TRBD2. The germline V gene has CDR1 MDHEN and CDR2 SYDVKM. The CDR3 contains 17 residues. Trimming cost V 5 bases and J 7 bases; bases outside gene matches: 17. CDR3 coding DNA: TGTGCCAGCAGTGGCCGACTTGGTGGCGGGGGAGGGAATGAGCAGTTCTTC. It is translated as CASSGRLGGGGGNEQFF.

CDR3 sequence: CASSFFGNTDTQYF. In DNA, the CDR3 is TGTGCCAGCAGTTTTTTTGGCAACACAGATACGCAGTATTTT. The chain recombines TRBV28 with TRBJ2-3; D gene unclear. CDR3 size: 14 residues. Trimming took 3 bases from V and 2 from J, leaving 9 bases between them. CDR1 and CDR2 (germline): MDHEN, SYDVKM.

The J gene is TRBJ1-1, the V gene TRBV28; 9 bases align to TRBD1. Germline-derived CDR1 and CDR2 are MDHEN and SYDVKM. The trim removed 6 bases at V and 6 bases at J, leaving 5 bases unmatched. The CDR3 contains 13 residues. For the CDR3, the DNA is TGTGCCAGCAGCACAGGGGGCATTGCTGAAGCTTTCTTT. It translates to CASSTGGIAEAFF.

The V gene is TRBV13, the J gene TRBJ2-5; 9 bases line up with TRBD2. The CDR3 length is 18 residues. CDR1 is PRHDT and CDR2 is FYEKMQ in the germline V gene (reference sequence). Trimming removed 0 bases from V and 3 bases from J; junction bases left unmatched: 11. CDR3 coding DNA: TGTGCCAGCAGCTTAGGATCGGGGGTAGCGGGGGAGAAAGAGACCCAGTACTTC. Protein product: CASSLGSGVAGEKETQYF.

The chain is built from TRBV6-5 and TRBJ2-7; 8 positions match TRBD1. V was pared by 9 bases and J by 6 bases, with 7 bases of the junction left unmatched. The CDR3 covers 12 residues. Looked up from germline, CDR1 is MNHEY and CDR2 is SVGAGI. CDR3 sequence (DNA): TGTGCCAGTGGCAGGGGGCCCTCCGAGCAGTACTTC. Translating gives CASGRGPSEQYF.

This CDR3 is CAISEDRVDYGYTF. DNA of the CDR3: TGTGCCATCAGTGAGGACAGGGTAGACTATGGCTACACCTTC. The J gene is TRBJ1-2, the V gene TRBV10-3, with 7 bases aligning to TRBD1. Germline V gene data show CDR1 as ENHRY and CDR2 as SYGVKD. The CDR3 is 14 residues long. V trimming: 2 bases; J trimming: 3 bases; junction bases outside the gene matches: 3.

The chain uses TRBV19 and TRBJ2-3, with TRBD1 matching over 10 bases. The CDR3 totals 17 residues. Germline CDR1 LNHDA, CDR2 SQIVND (reference sequence). V lost 5 bases, J lost 3 bases, and 11 bases stayed unmatched. In nucleotides, the CDR3 is TGTGCCAGTAGTGTCCCGCGACAGGGGGCTAGGACAGATACGCAGTATTTT. This translates into CASSVPRQGARTDTQYF.

The genes are TRBV6-5 and TRBJ1-2; no definite D call. This CDR3 contains 15 residues. Trimming removed 6 bases at V and 3 bases at J, with 17 bases between. Germline V gives CDR1 MNHEY, CDR2 SVGAGI. The CDR3 region has the DNA TGTGCCAGCAGCCCGTCTGAGGACGAATACTATGGCTACACCTTC. Its protein product is CASSPSEDEYYGYTF.

This chain links TRBV28 with TRBJ2-7, with D tentatively TRBD1 (5 bases). The CDR3 runs to 15 residues. Trimming cost V 5 bases and J 3 bases, with 17 bases left between them. From germline, CDR1 is MDHEN and CDR2 SYDVKM. The CDR3 DNA sequence: TGTGCCAGCAGTCTGGACGGACATCTAGGCTACGAGCAGTACTTC. Translated, it gives CASSLDGHLGYEQYF.

The gene calls are TRBV6-5 and TRBJ1-2; perhaps TRBD1 as D (5 bases). CDR3 size: 13 residues. The germline V gene encodes CDR1 MNHEY and CDR2 SVGAGI. The V gene lost 7 bases and the J gene lost 5 bases, with 14 bases spanning the gap. CDR3 in amino acids: CASTRGANYGYTF. CDR3 bases: TGTGCCAGCACTAGAGGGGCAAATTATGGCTACACCTTC.

This clone has at least ten counts. V and J are TRBV6-4 and TRBJ1-2; 11 nucleotides align to TRBD1. Trimming cost V 2 bases and J 4 bases; bases outside gene matches: 0. CDR1 and CDR2 from the germline V gene are MRHNA and SNTAGT. The length of the CDR3 is 14 residues. CDR3: CASSDGTGGYGYTF. The CDR3 DNA reads as TGTGCCAGCAGTGACGGGACAGGGGGCTATGGCTACACCTTC.

This chain joins TRBV28 and TRBJ1-5, with TRBD1 matching 8 bases. The ends lost 6 bases at V and 7 bases at J; junction bases unmatched: 2. Germline loops: CDR1 MDHEN, CDR2 SYDVKM. The CDR3 is 12 residues long. Here the CDR3 reads CASRTGVQPQHF. The CDR3 DNA sequence: TGTGCCAGCAGGACAGGGGTGCAGCCCCAGCATTTT.

The rearrangement links TRBV30 to TRBJ1-1; D not certain. CDR3 length: 12 residues. V dropped 3 bases and J dropped 4 bases, with 9 bases sitting between them. Germline V CDR1 and CDR2: GTSNPN, SVGIG (reference sequence). The CDR3 spells CAWRGRVTEAFF. The CDR3 DNA follows: TGTGCCTGGAGAGGCAGAGTCACTGAAGCTTTCTTT.

With regard to this clone: One end of the junction does not line up with germline, which may come from a read error. The rearrangement links TRBV7-7 to TRBJ2-7; 9 bases align to TRBD1. The germline CDR1 and CDR2 sequences are SSHAT and FNYEAQ (reference sequence). The CDR3 spans 12 residues. The CDR3 DNA is TGTGCTAGCAGCCCCGAGGACAGGGGGCAGTACTTC. This translates into CASSPEDRGQYF.

This sequence joins TRBV6-5 and TRBJ1-5; D is undetermined. In germline, CDR1 is MNHEY, CDR2 SVGAGI. This CDR3 comprises 12 residues. Trimming stripped 10 bases from V and 5 bases from J, with 12 bases between. In DNA form, the CDR3 reads TGTGCCACCACGAAATGGGATCAGCCCCAGCATTTT. It translates to CATTKWDQPQHF.